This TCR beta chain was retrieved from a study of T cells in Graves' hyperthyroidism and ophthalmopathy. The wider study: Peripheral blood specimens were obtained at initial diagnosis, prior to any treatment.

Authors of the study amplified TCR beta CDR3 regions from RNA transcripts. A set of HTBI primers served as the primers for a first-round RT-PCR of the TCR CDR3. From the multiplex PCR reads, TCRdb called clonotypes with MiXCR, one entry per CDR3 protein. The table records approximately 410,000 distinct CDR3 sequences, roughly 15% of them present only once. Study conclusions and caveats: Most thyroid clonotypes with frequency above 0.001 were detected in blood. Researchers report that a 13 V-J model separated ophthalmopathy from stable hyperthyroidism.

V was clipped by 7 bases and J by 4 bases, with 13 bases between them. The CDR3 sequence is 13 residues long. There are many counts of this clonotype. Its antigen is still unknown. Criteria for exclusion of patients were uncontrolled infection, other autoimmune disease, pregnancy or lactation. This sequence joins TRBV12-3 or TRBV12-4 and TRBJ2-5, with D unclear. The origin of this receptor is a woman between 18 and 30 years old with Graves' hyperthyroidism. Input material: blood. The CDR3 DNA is TGTGCCAGCACTCAGGATGCCAGAGAGACCCAGTACTTC. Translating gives CASTQDARETQYF.